Listed here is a single T cell receptor beta chain. Antigen specificity is unknown. TCRdb keeps only in-frame clones here, not all; method: immunoSEQ multiplex PCR. The repertoire holds fewer than 120,000 clones, approximately 87% seen once, with over 1.1% in the top ten. This record comes from a study of cytomegalovirus exposure and HLA in healthy donors. Germline CDR1 reads MNHEY; CDR2 reads SVGAGI. This CDR3 comprises 16 residues. J lost 3 bases, V lost 0 bases, and 8 bases had no gene match. Study-wide results and limits: The TCR clusters that emerged in the first cohort tended, a later analysis found, to co-occur in the approximately 130 validation repertoires.

Sequencing was carried out using PBMCs. The receptor comes from a woman in her thirties in good health and CMV-seropositive. This chain connects TRBV6-5 to TRBJ2-7, with 7 positions matching TRBD2. The CDR3 sequence: CASSYSRTSDRYEQYF. CDR3 in DNA: TGTGCCAGCAGTTACTCCAGAACTAGCGACCGCTACGAGCAGTACTTC.